The T cell receptor beta chain described here comes from a study of cytomegalovirus exposure and HLA in healthy donors (dated by TCRdb to 2016 to 2017). The study in broad terms: An earlier analysis of several hundred of the donors reported about 300 Gb of sequence data and 90 million to 120 million unique TCR beta sequences obtained from about 170 million T cells. Roughly 300 gigabases of sequencing data and 70 million to 95 million unique TCR sequences made up an early release that covered around 640 HLA-typed donors. Among the roughly 400 genotyped donors, around 81% belonged to the genetic ancestry cluster associated with self-reported Caucasian donors. The aim of the study was to test whether cataloging public T cell receptors could identify signatures of past pathogen exposure. The T cell repertoires of several hundred subjects were profiled by immunosequencing and related to cytomegalovirus serostatus. Along with the roughly 670-subject first cohort, a separate validation cohort of over 90 different subjects was used. High-throughput TCR immunosequencing, statistical association of individual TCRs with disease status, and machine learning were combined to predict cytomegalovirus infection status. In a later analysis, previously published TCR beta repertoires from 500 to 750 donors were re-analyzed and high-resolution HLA genotyping was added so that TCR occurrence patterns could be studied. Rather than drawing on any new phenotypic data, the later analysis identified candidate immune exposures from TCR beta sequences and the way those sequences occurred across donors. In an earlier analysis of over 550 of the donors, high-throughput TCR beta sequencing was used to judge whether each TCR beta V gene segment behaved as functional or pseudogenic. Alongside the repertoire data, information on donor age, sex, ethnicity and CMV serostatus was compiled. A later genetic analysis used genome-wide SNP genotypes for 398 of the 666 donors, treating that subset as a discovery cohort. All discovery cohort repertoires had been generated using a single sequencing platform. Both class I and class II loci were covered by HLA typing, at four-digit resolution. The number of typed donors differed by locus: about 629-640 for A, B, C, DRB1 and DQB1; 500 to 550 for DQA1; 606 for DPA1; and 400 to 480 for DPB1. Because of strong linkage in the cohort, roughly five DR-DQ haplotypes were treated as single units for association and clustering. On average, around 230,000 unique TCR beta nucleotide sequences were sequenced per donor among more than 350 genotyped donors of the cohort, with about 17% of those sequences being non-productive.

General conclusions and limits of the study: The presence/absence analyses assumed that sequencing depth was roughly uniform across donors, and that assumption may not be true. A cluster of highly shared sequence variants was judged likely to represent a technical artifact of the sequencing pipeline. When HLA alleles, especially DR and DQ, strongly co-occurred, TCR associations were difficult to assign to individual alleles. According to a later analysis, parvovirus B19, influenza, CMV and Epstein-Barr virus appeared linked to several top co-occurrence clusters. In a later analysis, HLA-associated TCR beta chains were found to be more clonally expanded and to have lower generation probabilities than equally common non-associated chains. It was suggested by the authors that the approach could potentially be generalized to other disease states and immunological phenotypes. Some IMGT-functional V segments, including TRBV6-2 and TRBV6-3, could not be told apart with the 87-base-pair reads, so those segments were excluded. The study gave a list of under 200 TCR beta chains associated with cytomegalovirus. Cytomegalovirus status was reported to be diagnosed by the classifier with high specificity and sensitivity in both the original and validation cohorts. In a later analysis, most CMV-associated TCR beta chains were found to appear HLA-restricted, with HLA associations seemingly driven largely by CMV exposure. While some public TCRs were present in many individuals, most TCR sequences turned up only very rarely across donors. In a later genetic analysis, a missense DCLRE1C variant was associated with V-gene and J-gene trimming of TCR beta chains, and the association was replicated in an independent cohort. A further reported finding was that TCR beta sequences accurately predicted the HLA-A and HLA-B alleles for most subjects in the first cohort. Correlated functional status among segregating V segments might be attributable to linkage disequilibrium, but an unknown experimental factor could not be ruled out. The earlier analysis of around 600 of the donors excluded around 17 rarely observed V segments, including chromosome 9 orphons, because counts were too low. A later genetic analysis reported fewer N-insertions in productive TCRs among donors in an Asian-associated ancestry cluster than the roughly 700-donor mean. In an earlier analysis of some 640 of the donors, most TCR beta V segments were observed in productive rearrangements about 87% or about 30% of the time, broadly matching IMGT annotations. A few of the identified cytomegalovirus-associated TCR beta chains were confirmed in vitro to be specific for cytomegalovirus antigens. The only immune exposure information available for the cohort was CMV serostatus. In a later analysis, about 17,000 TCR beta sequences were associated with specific HLA alleles at a false discovery rate of 0.05. Because HLA typing was missing for some donors at each locus, association tests included only the typed subset. The cohort was sequenced for TCR beta chains only, and without alpha or paired-chain data the features that could be detected were limited. A later analysis found that TCR association rates varied across HLA loci, with DRB1 alleles showing the most associated TCRs and HLA-C alleles the fewest.

Inclusive of the bounding cysteine and phenylalanine, the CDR3 is 14 residues long. Only the CDR3 part of the read is kept: 42 bases, read in frame from the first base. CDR1 and CDR2 were assigned from the germline V gene (reference sequence) as LNHNV and YYDKDF. After removal of 4 bases from V and 7 bases from J, the junction retains 3 bases not matched to a gene. In total, approximately 700 healthy bone marrow donors made up the cohort. Cohort members were all nominally healthy when sampled, although unrecorded immune exposures were likely present. The donor tested CMV seropositive, placing the donor among the 290 or so seropositive members of the cohort. Each donor provided a peripheral blood sample, and peripheral blood mononuclear cells were used for TCR beta sequencing. The Qiagen DNeasy Blood Extraction Kit was used to extract genomic DNA from the blood cell samples. Libraries were built with the immunoSEQ multiplex PCR assay. The multiplex PCR relied on a mix of 60 forward primers for TCR Vbeta segments and 13 reverse primers for TCR Jbeta segments. A multiplex PCR assay on genomic DNA amplified the CDR3 region of rearranged TCR beta genes. On the Illumina HiSeq System, the amplified TCR beta libraries were sequenced as 87-base-pair reads. The paper's data handling went like this. Across the roughly 700 repertoires, a later analysis counted 75 million to 90 million unique TCR beta chains, roughly 11 million of which were shared by at least two donors. A nearest-neighbor algorithm error-corrected the raw reads and collapsed the reads into unique sequences, merging closely related sequences to remove PCR and sequencing errors. V, D and J gene segments were assigned by aligning CDR3 sequences to IMGT reference sequences. For a sequence to be retained, at least a six-nucleotide match to both a V gene segment and a J gene segment was required. Rearrangements were classified as productive when the CDR3 lacked stop codons and remained in frame with V and J, and all other rearrangements were classified as non-productive. Following IMGT convention, CDR3 was defined as the stretch from the second conserved V-encoded cysteine up to the conserved J-encoded phenylalanine. The earlier analysis of 550 to 650 of the donors excluded any sequence lacking an unambiguous match to a single V gene segment. In an earlier analysis of more than 500 of the donors, a V segment was called functional when productive rearrangements were above 56.7%, and segregating when the standard deviation between donors exceeded 5%. A statistical classification framework was built for diagnosing cytomegalovirus status from the catalog of TCR beta chain sequences. In a later analysis, V and J genes were assigned by comparing TCR nucleotide sequences against IMGT/GENE-DB human TR gene sequences. The TCRdist pipeline was used in a later analysis to assign CDR3 sequences and most-parsimonious VDJ recombination scenarios. A later analysis defined each TCR beta chain by its CDR3 amino acid sequence plus V-gene family, and excluded reads lacking a unique V-gene family. A later analysis removed several hundred highly shared, low-generation-probability nucleotide sequences to deal with suspected cross-contamination and a sequencing artifact. In a later analysis, a clonal expansion index was calculated for each public chain from normalized within-repertoire ranks of inferred template counts. In a later analysis, generation probabilities were computed using a VDJ recombination model fitted to out-of-frame rearrangements, and the results were checked against IGoR. Hypergeometric tests were used in a later analysis to score TCR-TCR, TCR-HLA and TCR-CMV co-occurrence, with a repertoire-size bias correction applied to the TCR pairs. False discovery rates were estimated in a later analysis by permuting HLA or CMV assignments 20 times. In a later analysis, co-occurring TCRs were grouped using DBSCAN, and TCRdist sequence similarity was added for clustering within HLA-allele-positive subsets. Repertoires with fewer than 30,000 or more than 120,000 public chains, plus five repertoires with anomalous nucleotide sharing, were excluded from co-occurrence clustering. TCRdb's version of the immuneACCESS table is confined to in-frame rearrangements and falls short of the full clone set. An unresolved V gene accounts for under half of the shortfall where checked; the remainder is of unknown origin. V, J and clone size were drawn from that table, and D and trimming were deduced from the DNA. The sample table shows fewer than 90,000 clones, and around 70% are seen once. The ten biggest clones cover roughly 10% of the sample.

Notes on this clone: This clone's antigen is unknown. Qualities for individual bases were not recorded, and no much larger clone is one base off.

The sequence was collected from a woman between 45 and 65 years old in good health and CMV-seropositive. The chain is made from TRBV15 and TRBJ1-3; 11 middle bases align to TRBD1. Sequencing used PBMCs. CDR3 sequence: CATSKGQGENTIYF. The DNA sequence is TGTGCCACCAGCAAGGGACAGGGGGAGAACACCATATATTTT.